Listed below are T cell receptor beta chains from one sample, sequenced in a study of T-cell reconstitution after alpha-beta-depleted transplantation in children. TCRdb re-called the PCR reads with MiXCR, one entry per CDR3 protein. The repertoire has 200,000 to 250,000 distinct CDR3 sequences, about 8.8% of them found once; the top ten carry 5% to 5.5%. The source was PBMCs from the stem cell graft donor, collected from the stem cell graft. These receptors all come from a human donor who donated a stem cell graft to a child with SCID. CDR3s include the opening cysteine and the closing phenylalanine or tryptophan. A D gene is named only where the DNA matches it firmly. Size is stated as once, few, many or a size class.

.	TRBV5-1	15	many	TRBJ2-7	CASSPGDTSSYEQYF	TGCGCCAGCAGCCCCGGGGACACCAGCTCCTACGAGCAGTACTTC
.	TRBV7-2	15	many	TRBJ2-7	CASSYMGGQFEEQYF	TGTGCCAGCAGCTATATGGGGGGGCAGTTTGAAGAGCAGTACTTC
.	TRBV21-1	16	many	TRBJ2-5	CASSKWTGVPKETQYF	TGTGCCAGCAGCAAATGGACAGGGGTACCGAAAGAGACCCAGTACTTC
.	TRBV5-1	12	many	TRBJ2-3	CASSFNRDTQYF	TGCGCCAGCAGCTTTAACAGGGATACGCAGTATTTT
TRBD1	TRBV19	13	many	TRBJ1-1	CASSMQRDRKAFF	TGTGCCAGTAGTATGCAACGGGACAGGAAAGCTTTCTTT
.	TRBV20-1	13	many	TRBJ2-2	CSARDLGVGELFF	TGCAGTGCTAGAGATTTAGGGGTCGGGGAGCTGTTTTTT
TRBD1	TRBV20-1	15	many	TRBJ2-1	CSARLAGTDHNEQFF	TGCAGTGCTAGACTTGCCGGGACAGACCACAATGAGCAGTTCTTC
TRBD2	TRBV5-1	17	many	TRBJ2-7	CASSLGFLAGGLYEQYF	TGCGCCAGCAGCCTGGGATTTCTAGCGGGGGGGCTTTACGAGCAGTACTTC
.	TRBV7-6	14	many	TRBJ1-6	CASSLQSNNSPLHF	TGTGCCAGCAGCTTACAGAGTAACAATTCACCCCTCCACTTT
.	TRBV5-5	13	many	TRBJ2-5	CASSQGSLETQYF	TGTGCCAGCAGCCAAGGATCACTAGAGACCCAGTACTTC